This T cell receptor beta chain emerged from a study of T cell repertoires in cytomegalovirus infection. Study overall: Public TCR beta signatures provided an indication of both CMV infection and a matching HLA type.

V was cut by 0 bases and J by 2 bases, with 13 bases left in between. The CDR3 is 16 amino acids. Germline CDR1 and CDR2: MGHRA and YSYEKL. TCRdb re-called the reads through MiXCR, storing one row per CDR3 protein. The sample holds approximately 130,000 distinct CDR3 sequences, 7.5% to 9% seen once. This clonotype has ten or more counts. The chain is built from TRBV4-1 and TRBJ1-2; TRBD1 might be the D (6 bases). The source is a human donor in good health (CMV status not recorded). Some clones in this sample may be carry-over from other donors' samples. The sequencing input was PBMCs. The CDR3 sequence is CASSQEPRDTNYGYTF. CDR3 in DNA: TGCGCCAGCAGCCAAGAACCCCGGGACACCAACTATGGCTACACCTTC.